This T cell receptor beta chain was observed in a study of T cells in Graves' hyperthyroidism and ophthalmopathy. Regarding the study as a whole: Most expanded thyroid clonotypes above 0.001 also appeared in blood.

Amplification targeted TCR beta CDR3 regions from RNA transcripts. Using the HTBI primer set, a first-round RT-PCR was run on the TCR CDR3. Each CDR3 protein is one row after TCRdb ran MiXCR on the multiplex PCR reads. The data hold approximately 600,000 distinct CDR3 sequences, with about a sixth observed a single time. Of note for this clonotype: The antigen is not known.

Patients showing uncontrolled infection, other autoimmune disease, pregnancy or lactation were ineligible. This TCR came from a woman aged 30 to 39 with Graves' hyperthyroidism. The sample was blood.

Here the CDR3 reads CASSSSTGNSYEQYF. CDR3 sequence (DNA): TGTGCCAGCAGTTCCTCGACAGGGAACTCCTACGAGCAGTACTTC. The chain employs TRBV28 and TRBJ2-7, with TRBD1 matching 7 bases. The junction had 6 bases not matched to a gene; V was cut back by 4 bases and J by 0 bases. The CDR3 loop spans 15 amino acids. CDR1 is MDHEN and CDR2 is SYDVKM in the germline V gene.